This T cell receptor (beta chain) was obtained from a study of T cell responses to AZD1222 COVID-19 vaccine. Sequencing was performed with immunoSEQ multiplex PCR; in TCRdb, only in-frame clones are kept and a portion is missing. Here the sample spans 250,000 to 300,000 clones, 90% to 95% being singletons. CDR3 size: 15 residues. Trimming left V 0 bases short and J 4 bases short, with 13 bases between. CDR1 and CDR2 (germline): MNHEY, SVGAGI. The chain links TRBV6-5 to TRBJ2-7; D may match TRBD1 or TRBD2 (6 bases each). The sequencing here drew on peripheral blood, taken 28 days after the second AZD1222 dose. The receptor comes from an adult who received the AZD1222 COVID-19 vaccine. The CDR3 spells CASSYSIPGAYEQYF. The CDR3 region has the DNA TGTGCCAGCAGTTACTCGATTCCGGGGGCGTACGAGCAGTACTTC.